This entry lists 20 T cell receptor beta chains sequenced from one sample in a study of T cell changes during pregnancy in multiple sclerosis. Some clones are missing from TCRdb's copy, which holds only in-frame ones; the method was immunoSEQ multiplex PCR. The sample lists fewer than 45,000 clones, 94% occurring once. The sample here was CD8+ T cells from peripheral blood mononuclear cells, taken in the third trimester of pregnancy. These TCRs come from a female donor with multiple sclerosis, enrolled in a pregnancy study.

The chain carries TRBV28 and TRBJ2-7; 7 bases are shared with TRBD1. The germline V gene encodes CDR1 MDHEN and CDR2 SYDVKM. J gave up 4 bases and V 4 bases, and 7 bases lay outside the gene matches. CDR3 length: 14 amino acids. The CDR3 loop is CASSYGTEWYEQYF. The CDR3 DNA reads TGTGCCAGCAGTTACGGGACAGAGTGGTACGAGCAGTACTTC.

The chain links TRBV28 to TRBJ2-2; 7 positions match TRBD1. The V and J ends lost 4 bases and 0 bases, in that order; junction bases with no gene match: 2. Germline CDR1 MDHEN, CDR2 SYDVKM. There are 15 residues in the CDR3. The CDR3 DNA follows: TGTGCCAGCAGTTCCGGGACAGCGAACACCGGGGAGCTGTTTTTT. Amino acids: CASSSGTANTGELFF.

The chain carries TRBV2 and TRBJ2-3; 8 nucleotides agree with TRBD2. The CDR3 has 17 residues. With V trimmed by 5 bases and J by 7 bases, 17 bases remained unmatched. Germline CDR1 reads SNHLY; CDR2 reads FYNNEI. The CDR3 DNA reads TGTGCCAGCAGTACACTACCGGGACTAGTCCCCCGGCATACGCAGTATTTT. Translation: CASSTLPGLVPRHTQYF. The complete variable domain, with remaining parts taken from reference TRBV2 and TRBJ2-3, reads EPEVTQTPSHQVTQMGQEVILRCVPISNHLYFYWYRQILGQKVEFLVSFYNNEISEKSEIFDDQFSVERPDGSNFTLKIRSTKLEDSAMYFCASSTLPGLVPRHTQYFGPGTRLTVL.

V and J are TRBV6-1 and TRBJ1-1; a weak D match, TRBD1 (5 bases). The CDR3 consists of 14 residues. CDR1 is MNHNS and CDR2 is SASEGT in the germline V gene. V gave up 3 bases and J gave up 1 base, with 9 bases separating them. The CDR3 is CASSEWGGNTEAFF. CDR3 nucleotides: TGTGCCAGCAGTGAGTGGGGGGGGAACACTGAAGCTTTCTTT.

The genes are TRBV29-1 and TRBJ1-4, with D possibly TRBD1 on 5 matching bases. CDR3 length: 13 residues. V was pared by 7 bases and J by 6 bases, with 15 bases between. The germline gives CDR1 SQVTM, CDR2 ANQGSEA. The DNA of the CDR3 is TGCAGCGGCGCGCAGGGAGGCGATGAAAAACTGTTTTTT. It encodes CSGAQGGDEKLFF.

The chain couples TRBV27 to TRBJ1-5; TRBD1 is a possible D gene (5 bases). The V end lost 5 bases, the J end lost 3 bases, and 14 bases lay between the germline ends. The CDR3 has 15 residues. In germline, CDR1 is MNHEY, CDR2 SMNVEV (reference sequence). The CDR3 region is CASSTSGLTNQPQHF. The DNA for the CDR3 is TGTGCCAGCAGTACCTCGGGACTGACCAATCAGCCCCAGCATTTT.

The J gene is TRBJ1-1, the V gene TRBV27; tentatively, D is TRBD1 (5 bases). Germline loops: CDR1 MNHEY, CDR2 SMNVEV (reference sequence). This CDR3 has 13 amino acids. V lost 7 bases, J lost 0 bases, and 9 bases lay in between. CDR3 amino acids: CASIDRMNTEAFF. The CDR3 nucleotides read TGTGCCAGCATTGACAGAATGAACACTGAAGCTTTCTTT.

The chain carries TRBV27 and TRBJ2-1; 8 positions agree with TRBD2. Trimming cost V 5 bases and J 7 bases; bases outside gene matches: 1. The germline V gene encodes CDR1 MNHEY and CDR2 SMNVEV (reference sequence). The CDR3 runs 12 residues. The CDR3: CASSIAGNEQFF. CDR3 bases: TGTGCCAGCAGTATAGCGGGAAATGAGCAGTTCTTC.

The table lists this clone with a count of one. The J gene is TRBJ2-2, the V gene TRBV30; 7 positions agree with TRBD1. The CDR3 sequence is 15 residues long. Per germline, CDR1 GTSNPN and CDR2 SVGIG (reference sequence). Trimming removed 0 bases from V and 5 bases from J; junction bases left unmatched: 6. CDR3 loop: CAWSVLDRVTGELFF. The CDR3 DNA is TGTGCCTGGAGTGTACTAGACAGGGTAACCGGGGAGCTGTTTTTT.

This clone appeared a single time. V usage is TRBV7-9 and J usage is TRBJ2-7; the match to TRBD2 covers 12 bases. V lost 6 bases, J lost 5 bases, and 11 bases stayed unmatched. The germline gives CDR1 SEHNR, CDR2 FQNEAQ (reference sequence). The CDR3 has 16 amino acids. The DNA of the CDR3 is TGTGCCAGCAGTTCAAAACTAGCGGGAGGATCTAACGAGCAGTACTTC. Translation gives CASSSKLAGGSNEQYF.

This clone was detected once. The V and J genes are TRBV7-8 and TRBJ2-7; TRBD1 is a possible D gene (5 bases). Germline-derived CDR1 and CDR2 are SGHVS and FQNEAQ. V was cut by 3 bases and J by 2 bases, with 11 bases left in between. The CDR3 sequence is 14 residues long. The CDR3 sequence: CASSFGASAYEQYF. CDR3 DNA sequence: TGTGCCAGCAGCTTTGGGGCTTCTGCCTACGAGCAGTACTTC.

This clone was detected only a few times. The chain combines TRBV10-3 with TRBJ1-2; D gene uncertain. The V gene's germline CDR1 is ENHRY and CDR2 SYGVKD. V dropped 0 bases and J dropped 4 bases, with 9 bases sitting between them. The CDR3 spans 14 residues. The CDR3 region is CAISESWQSYGYTF. CDR3 DNA sequence: TGTGCCATCAGTGAGTCGTGGCAGTCCTATGGCTACACCTTC.

The rearrangement joins TRBV15 to TRBJ1-5; 7 bases line up with TRBD1. The V segment lost 5 bases and the J segment 4 bases; nucleotides outside the gene matches: 11. Germline CDR1 is LNHNV and CDR2 is YYDKDF (reference sequence). The CDR3 has 16 amino acids. The CDR3 is CATSRPMDRPNQPQHF. DNA of the CDR3: TGTGCCACCAGCCGCCCCATGGACAGGCCAAATCAGCCCCAGCATTTT.

This clone was seen a single time. The chain joins TRBV9 to TRBJ1-1; D gene uncertain. The V gene's germline CDR1 is SGDLS and CDR2 YYNGEE. Trimming removed 3 bases from V and 6 bases from J, with 9 bases in between. CDR3 size: 12 residues. CDR3 sequence: CASSGQRAEAFF. The CDR3 nucleotides read TGTGCCAGCAGCGGCCAGCGCGCTGAAGCTTTCTTT. The whole variable domain, filled in from reference TRBV9 and TRBJ1-1, reads DSGVTQTPKHLITATGQRVTLRCSPRSGDLSVYWYQQSLDQGLQFLIQYYNGEERAKGNILERFSAQQFPDLHSELNLSSLELGDSALYFCASSGQRAEAFFGQGTRLTVV.

The genes are TRBV5-5 and TRBJ1-4, with no clear D. The germline V gene encodes CDR1 SGHKS and CDR2 YYEKEE (reference sequence). This CDR3 spans 16 amino acids. V was shortened by 2 bases and J by 2 bases, with 13 bases between the two germline ends. Here the CDR3 DNA reads TGTGCCAGCAGCTTAGGTGGAGGTTTGACTAATGAAAAACTGTTTTTT. Encoded protein: CASSLGGGLTNEKLFF.

The rearrangement uses TRBV7-9 and TRBJ2-7; D may be TRBD1 (6 bases). Looked up from germline, CDR1 is SEHNR and CDR2 is FQNEAQ (reference sequence). CDR3 size: 15 residues. The V gene lost 5 bases and the J gene lost 1 base, with 15 bases spanning the gap. Written as DNA, the CDR3 is TGTGCCAGCAGCCCTCCGGACAGACCGTCCTACGAGCAGTACTTC. Encoded protein: CASSPPDRPSYEQYF.

The chain uses TRBV12-1 and TRBJ1-5. TRBV12-1 corresponds to a pseudogene. The CDR3 totals 16 residues. The DNA of the CDR3 is TGTGCCAGCTCCCCCGGAGGGGATGTGAGCAATCAGCCCCAGCATTTT. Encoded protein: CASSPGGDVSNQPQHF.

The chain carries TRBV29-1 and TRBJ2-1, with a weak D call TRBD2 (5 bases). This CDR3 has 12 amino acids. Germline V lookup: CDR1 SQVTM, CDR2 ANQGSEA. Trimming left V 8 bases short and J 9 bases short, with 17 bases between. This chain's CDR3 is CSSLTSGSEQFF. The DNA for the CDR3 is TGCAGCTCATTGACGAGCGGAAGTGAGCAGTTCTTC.

The chain combines TRBV6-6 with TRBJ2-3; 9 nucleotides align to TRBD1. Germline CDR1 and CDR2: MNHNY and SVGAGI (reference sequence). This CDR3 is built from 14 residues. V lost 6 bases, J lost 5 bases, and 6 bases stayed unmatched. The CDR3 spells CASSGTGQGDTQYF. The CDR3 region has the DNA TGTGCCAGCAGCGGGACAGGGCAAGGAGATACGCAGTATTTT.

The V and J genes are TRBV6-1 and TRBJ1-2, with D possibly TRBD1 on 6 matching bases. The germline V and J ends were trimmed by 4 bases and 8 bases, with 14 bases remaining between them. In germline, CDR1 is MNHNS, CDR2 SASEGT. This CDR3 has 13 amino acids. CDR3: CASSATGSAGYTF. CDR3 nucleotides: TGTGCCAGCAGTGCAACAGGGTCTGCGGGCTACACCTTC.